The 7 T cell receptor beta chains below all came from one sample that was sequenced in a study of vaccination effects on CD4 cells after COVID-19. Antigens for these TCRs are unknown. Following a roughly eleven-day culture, CD4+ T cells were purified. Profiled with immunoSEQ multiplex PCR; TCRdb holds only in-frame clones, not every one. The sample has 45,000 or so clones, about 74% seen once. The sequencing here drew on CD4+ T cells from PBMCs cultured without peptide, taken before COVID-19 vaccination. All receptors come from a human donor who had a prior SARS-CoV-2 infection.

The chain joins TRBV7-8 to TRBJ1-5; weak D call: TRBD1 (5 bases). The CDR3 sequence is 16 residues long. V was pared by 1 base and J by 5 bases, with 15 bases between. Germline loops: CDR1 SGHVS, CDR2 FQNEAQ. The CDR3 bases are TGTGCCAGCAGCTTAGGCCCAGGGACGGTGGATCAGCCCCAGCATTTT. As protein: CASSLGPGTVDQPQHF. The full variable domain, completed using reference TRBV7-8 and TRBJ1-5, is GAGVSQSPRYKVAKRGQDVALRCDPISGHVSLFWYQQALGQGPEFLTYFQNEAQLDKSGLPSDRFFAERPEGSVSTLKIQRTQQEDSAVYLCASSLGPGTVDQPQHFGDGTRLSIL.

The chain is built from TRBV3-1 (or the pseudogene TRBV3-2) and TRBJ1-2, with D possibly matching TRBD1 (5 bases). This CDR3 region has 12 residues. The germline V gene encodes CDR1 LGHDT and CDR2 YNNKEL (reference sequence). Trimming left V 4 bases short and J 8 bases short, with 11 bases between. Written as DNA, the CDR3 is TGTGCCAGCAGCCTCTCAGGGTTAGGCTACACCTTC. Translated, it gives CASSLSGLGYTF.

The chain has TRBV7-9 and TRBJ2-5; D is unclear. The CDR3 is made up of 14 amino acids. In germline, CDR1 is SEHNR, CDR2 FQNEAQ (reference sequence). The germline V and J ends were trimmed by 1 base and 4 bases, with 10 bases remaining between them. CDR3 protein: CASSLVGAGETQYF. In DNA, the CDR3 is TGTGCCAGCAGCTTAGTCGGTGCCGGAGAGACCCAGTACTTC.

DNA for the CDR3: TGTGCCAGCAGCCGACGTGTTAGCGGGCTTATCACAGATACGCAGTATTTT. Its translation is CASSRRVSGLITDTQYF. The chain uses TRBV5-6 and TRBJ2-3; TRBD2 aligns across 7 bases. The J segment lost 2 bases and the V segment lost 4 bases, leaving 13 bases of the junction unmatched. CDR1 is SGHDT and CDR2 is YYEEEE in the germline V gene. The CDR3 extends over 17 amino acids.

The chain recombines TRBV11-2 with TRBJ2-7; D is ambiguous. The germline V gene has CDR1 SGHAT and CDR2 FQNNGV. The V end was cut by 1 base, the J end by 4 bases, with 5 bases between. There are 12 residues in the CDR3. For the CDR3, the DNA is TGTGCCAGCAGCTTAGGCGCGTACGAGCAGTACTTC. Protein sequence: CASSLGAYEQYF.

With regard to this clone: This same CDR3 is encoded by further DNA sequences in the sample. The chain employs TRBV7-9 and TRBJ2-1; 10 nucleotides match TRBD2. Trimming removed 0 bases from V and 2 bases from J; junction bases left unmatched: 1. Germline values: CDR1 SEHNR, CDR2 FQNEAQ (reference sequence). CDR3 length: 16 residues. The CDR3 sequence: CASSLALAGTYNEQFF. For the CDR3, the DNA is TGTGCCAGCAGCTTAGCACTAGCGGGGACCTACAATGAGCAGTTCTTC.

This clone occurred once. The rearrangement links TRBV7-3 to TRBJ2-5, with D tentatively TRBD1 or TRBD2 (5 bases each). The CDR3 totals 14 residues. In germline, CDR1 is SGHTA, CDR2 FQGTGA. V lost 0 bases to trimming and J lost 5 bases, with 10 bases between them. CDR3 nucleotides: TGTGCCAGCAGCTTAACGAGGGGAAGTGAGACCCAGTACTTC. Its translation: CASSLTRGSETQYF.